This T cell receptor (beta chain) was obtained from a study of cytomegalovirus exposure and HLA in healthy donors. Whole-study context: Sequencing of about 179 million T cells in an earlier analysis found 95 million to 120 million unique TCR beta sequences. Study outcomes and limitations: Other equally common chains were less clonally expanded than HLA-associated TCR beta chains, a later analysis showed. Several of the most significant clusters appeared linked to common viral pathogens, based on a later analysis. According to the study, about 180 TCR beta chains were cytomegalovirus-associated.

The primer mix had 60 Vbeta and 13 Jbeta primers. Generated by immunoSEQ multiplex PCR, the TCRdb table keeps only in-frame clones and is missing some. The sample has fewer than 150,000 clones; less than 20% are singletons. A word on this clone: Its specificity is unknown.

This clonotype was sampled from a woman in her late teens or twenties in good health and CMV-seronegative. The sequencing input was PBMCs.

In DNA, the CDR3 is TGCAGCGTTGAACTAGCGACCTCCTACGAGCAGTACTTC. Residues: CSVELATSYEQYF. J is TRBJ2-7 and V is TRBV29-1, with D possibly TRBD2 on 6 matching bases. This CDR3 region has 13 residues. Germline-derived CDR1 and CDR2 are SQVTM and ANQGSEA. The ends were cut back, 2 bases at V and 0 bases at J, with 8 bases in the middle.